Presented here are 6 T cell receptor beta chains from one specimen sequenced in a study of T cells in narcolepsy (dated by TCRdb to between 2017 and 2018). Libraries were constructed by the immunoSEQ multiplex PCR assay. TCRdb obtained this table from immuneACCESS and retained in-frame rearrangements with V and J assigned. These tables miss some clones; where compared with another copy, unresolved V genes account for less than half of the shortfall, and the remainder is unexplained. The sample includes 20,000 to 25,000 clones, with under 95% observed a single time. About 1.1% of the sample belongs to the ten largest clones. The sample was CD45RA- memory CD4+ T cells from PBMCs. The intended sense of this specimen's cell subset or site label: memory T cells sorted ex vivo from peripheral blood. The origin of the receptors is a human donor with narcolepsy.

This clone appeared a few times. The V gene is TRBV28, the J gene TRBJ1-5, with no clear D. The CDR3 length is 14 residues. V gave up 3 bases and J gave up 5 bases, with 11 bases separating them. Germline V gene lookup returns CDR1 MDHEN and CDR2 SYDVKM. As DNA, the CDR3 is TGTGCCAGCAGTTTCGACCGTACGGATCAGCCCCAGCATTTT. Translated: CASSFDRTDQPQHF.

This chain connects TRBV11-2 to TRBJ1-2; D gene uncertain. Trimming left V 1 base short and J 2 bases short, with 11 bases between. Germline V gene lookup returns CDR1 SGHAT and CDR2 FQNNGV. The CDR3 has 15 amino acids. CDR3 sequence: CASSLAAGWNYGYTF. The CDR3 bases are TGTGCCAGCAGCTTAGCGGCAGGTTGGAACTATGGCTACACCTTC. The full variable domain, in which reference TRBV11-2 and TRBJ1-2 provide the parts outside the CDR3, is EAGVAQSPRYKIIEKRQSVAFWCNPISGHATLYWYQQILGQGPKLLIQFQNNGVVDDSQLPKDRFSAERLKGVDSTLKIQPAKLEDSAVYLCASSLAAGWNYGYTFGSGTRLTVV.

This chain joins TRBV18 and TRBJ1-1; D is undetermined. CDR1 and CDR2 (germline): KGHSH, LQKENI. The CDR3 loop spans 13 amino acids. V lost 3 bases and J 6 bases, leaving 11 bases between the germline ends. CDR3 nucleotides: TGTGCCAGCTCACCCGGACCGAGGGCTGAAGCTTTCTTT. This translates into CASSPGPRAEAFF.

The rearrangement joins TRBV6-6 to TRBJ1-3; no clear D gene. In germline, CDR1 is MNHNY, CDR2 SVGAGI (reference sequence). The CDR3 totals 15 residues. V gave up 8 bases and J gave up 0 bases, with 14 bases separating them. The CDR3 protein is CASDGQRASGNTIYF. The CDR3 DNA is TGTGCCAGCGATGGTCAGCGTGCCTCTGGAAACACCATATATTTT.

This clone was found once. The chain combines TRBV7-2 with TRBJ1-1; D gene uncertain. The length of the CDR3 is 14 residues. Germline V lookup: CDR1 SGHTA, CDR2 FQGNSA. V shed 1 base and J shed 0 bases, with 6 bases lying between them. This CDR3 reads CASSLDGMNTEAFF. The CDR3 bases are TGTGCCAGCAGCTTAGATGGTATGAACACTGAAGCTTTCTTT. Variable domain in full (rest from reference TRBV7-2 and TRBJ1-1): GAGVSQSPSNKVTEKGKDVELRCDPISGHTALYWYRQSLGQGLEFLIYFQGNSAPDKSGLPSDRFSAERTGGSVSTLTIQRTQQEDSAVYLCASSLDGMNTEAFFGQGTRLTVV.

The sample holds a few counts of this clone. The chain employs TRBV7-2 and TRBJ1-1, with D tentatively TRBD1 (5 bases). This CDR3 contains 15 residues. Trimming removed 5 bases from V and 3 bases from J, with 16 bases in between. In germline, CDR1 is SGHTA, CDR2 FQGNSA. The CDR3 here is CASSQRETGHTEAFF. The CDR3 bases are TGTGCCAGCAGCCAAAGGGAGACGGGGCACACTGAAGCTTTCTTT.